Listed below are T cell receptor beta chains from one sample, sequenced in a study of metastatic and nonmetastatic thyroid tumors. Using MiXCR, TCRdb reanalyzed the PCR reads. Here the sample spans about 20,000 clones, around 16% being singletons. Specimen: blood. The source of these receptors is a female donor with papillary thyroid cancer or a benign thyroid nodule (not recorded which). Some clones in this sample may be carry-over from other donors' samples. CDR3s include the opening cysteine and the closing phenylalanine or tryptophan.

v_call	j_call	cdr3_aa
TRBV7-9	TRBJ2-7	CASSLEQGEQYF
TRBV5-1	TRBJ2-5	CASSLASGGAETQYF
TRBV20-1	TRBJ2-1	CSAENRGSRAYNEQFF
TRBV29-1	TRBJ1-1	CSVNPQGAGTEAFF
TRBV5-4	TRBJ1-1	CASSWGFLNTEAFF
TRBV28	TRBJ2-1	CASSSRALYDEQFF
TRBV19	TRBJ2-5	CASSPAAMETQYF
TRBV11-3	TRBJ2-3	CASSFTSGRVSDTQYF
TRBV20-1	TRBJ2-5	CSASPWETQYF
TRBV9	TRBJ2-1	CASSLAGVSYNEQFF
TRBV20-1	TRBJ2-2	CSARAPGLADTGELFF
TRBV6-5	TRBJ2-7	CASSYSLNEQYF
TRBV5-1	TRBJ2-5	CASSLGVAGGSGETQYF
TRBV7-9	TRBJ1-4	CASSLAGTEPNEKLFF
TRBV28	TRBJ2-3	CASTAFLNTYGGPPTGTQYF
TRBV9	TRBJ1-1	CASSVGVLRRDTEAFF
TRBV5-1	TRBJ2-1	CASSSGTNYNEQFF
TRBV11-2	TRBJ2-5	CASSLIWDRAETQYF
TRBV7-3	TRBJ1-2	CASSTMDGYGYTF
TRBV4-2	TRBJ2-7	CASSQDGRGSVSYEQYF
TRBV3-1	TRBJ1-2	CASSLQGDLYGYTF
TRBV5-1	TRBJ2-5	CASSRGTSFETQYF
TRBV28	TRBJ2-1	CASSSTGLARYEQFF
TRBV24-1	TRBJ2-2	CATSDASGHTGELFF
TRBV27	TRBJ2-3	CASRRSAVGRGSADTQYF
TRBV3-1	TRBJ2-1	CASRRTSANEQFF
TRBV19	TRBJ2-3	CASSISGLAGGGDTQYF
TRBV3-1	TRBJ1-6	CASSQEWSETPLHF
TRBV28	TRBJ2-3	CASSYLSGGSTDTQYF
TRBV24-1	TRBJ2-1	CATSDWGGGRGYNEQFF
TRBV28	TRBJ2-7	CASSHPPRDFTYEQYF
TRBV5-1	TRBJ2-1	CASRPGPSSYNEQFF
TRBV28	TRBJ2-7	CASSDFYEQYF
TRBV6-2/TRBV6-3	TRBJ2-3	CASSTFGGVSTDTQYF
TRBV20-1	TRBJ2-3	CSARDRRLAGADTQYF
TRBV7-2	TRBJ2-3	CASVKTGGPYGADTQYF
TRBV10-1	TRBJ2-1	CASSEFDRDKEQFF
TRBV2	TRBJ2-7	CASRPPGSSYEQYF
TRBV2	TRBJ1-5	CASSDGPDNQPQHF
TRBV6-5	TRBJ2-2	CASSYSGQGNTGELFF
TRBV9	TRBJ2-4	CASSVGPVGSAKNIQYF
TRBV4-2	TRBJ2-3	CASSQAAGATDTQYF
TRBV28	TRBJ2-7	CATTRDPRYEQYF
TRBV6-1	TRBJ2-7	CASRLGGFEQYF